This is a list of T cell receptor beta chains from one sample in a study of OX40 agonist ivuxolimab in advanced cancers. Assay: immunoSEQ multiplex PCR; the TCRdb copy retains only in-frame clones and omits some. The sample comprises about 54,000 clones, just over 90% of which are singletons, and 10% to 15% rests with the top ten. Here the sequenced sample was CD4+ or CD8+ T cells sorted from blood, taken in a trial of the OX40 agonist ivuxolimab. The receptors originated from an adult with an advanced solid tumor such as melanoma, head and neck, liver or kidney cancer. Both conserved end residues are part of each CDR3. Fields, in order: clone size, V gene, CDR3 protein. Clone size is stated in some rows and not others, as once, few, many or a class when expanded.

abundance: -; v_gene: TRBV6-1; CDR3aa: CASTWTAATGELFF
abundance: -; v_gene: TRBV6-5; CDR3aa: CASTPTGGPNYGYTF
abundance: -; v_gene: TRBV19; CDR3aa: CASSIAALVPYNEQFF
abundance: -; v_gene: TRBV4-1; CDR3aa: CASSQGQGLRETQYF
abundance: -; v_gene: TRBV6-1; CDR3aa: CASSSASANSYEQYF
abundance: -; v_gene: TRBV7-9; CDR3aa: CASSQDFTGNYGYTF
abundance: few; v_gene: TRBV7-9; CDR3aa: CASSPGSYTEAFF
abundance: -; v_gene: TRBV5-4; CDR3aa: CASSLGLSGDGGNTIYF
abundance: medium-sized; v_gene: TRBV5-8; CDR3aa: CASTLRTFGEQYF
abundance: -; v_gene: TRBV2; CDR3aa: CASRRGEEYQPQHF
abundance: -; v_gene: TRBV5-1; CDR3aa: CASSLEVRDRAQPQHF
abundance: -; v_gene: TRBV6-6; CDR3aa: CASSYVGGTVYGYTF
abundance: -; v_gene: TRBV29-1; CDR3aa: CSVAGQGSYGYTF
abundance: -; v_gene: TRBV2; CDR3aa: CASSESRGEAFF